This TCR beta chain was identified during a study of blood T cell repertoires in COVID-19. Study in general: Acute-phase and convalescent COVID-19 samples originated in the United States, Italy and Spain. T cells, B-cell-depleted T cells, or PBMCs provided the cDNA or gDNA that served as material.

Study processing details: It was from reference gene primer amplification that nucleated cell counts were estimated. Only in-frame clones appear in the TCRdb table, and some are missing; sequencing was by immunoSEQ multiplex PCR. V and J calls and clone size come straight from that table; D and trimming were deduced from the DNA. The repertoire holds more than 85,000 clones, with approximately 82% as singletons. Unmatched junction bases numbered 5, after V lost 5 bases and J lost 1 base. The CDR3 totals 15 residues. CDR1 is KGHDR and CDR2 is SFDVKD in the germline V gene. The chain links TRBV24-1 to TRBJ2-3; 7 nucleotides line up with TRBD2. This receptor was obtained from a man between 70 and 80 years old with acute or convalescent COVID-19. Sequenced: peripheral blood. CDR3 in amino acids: CATSGSGDRTDTQYF. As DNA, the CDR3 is TGTGCCACCAGTGGAAGCGGGGACCGCACAGATACGCAGTATTTT.